This entry describes one T cell receptor (beta chain). The sample originates from a study of blood T cell repertoires in COVID-19. Study as a whole: Both acute and convalescent COVID-19 samples were obtained from the United States, Italy and Spain.

Germline V CDR1 and CDR2: KGHSH, LQKENI. This CDR3 comprises 14 residues. V lost 6 bases, J lost 0 bases, and 9 bases lay in between. Produced via immunoSEQ multiplex PCR; TCRdb's table is partial and in-frame only. The repertoire holds hundreds of thousands of clones, with about 86% as singletons. Participants reported their clinical history, and cohort assignment relied on those reports. V gene TRBV18 combines with J gene TRBJ1-5, with D possibly TRBD1 on 5 matching bases. The source material was PBMCs or T cells enriched from blood (not recorded which). This TCR was recovered from a woman between 40 and 50 years old with acute COVID-19. This CDR3 is CASSLGGSNQPQHF. CDR3 in DNA: TGTGCCAGCTCCCTCGGGGGTAGCAATCAGCCCCAGCATTTT. Filled out from reference TRBV18 and TRBJ1-5, the complete variable domain reads NAGVMQNPRHLVRRRGQEARLRCSPMKGHSHVYWYRQLPEEGLKFMVYLQKENIIDESGMPKERFSAEFPKEGPSILRIQQVVRGDSAAYFCASSLGGSNQPQHFGDGTRLSIL.